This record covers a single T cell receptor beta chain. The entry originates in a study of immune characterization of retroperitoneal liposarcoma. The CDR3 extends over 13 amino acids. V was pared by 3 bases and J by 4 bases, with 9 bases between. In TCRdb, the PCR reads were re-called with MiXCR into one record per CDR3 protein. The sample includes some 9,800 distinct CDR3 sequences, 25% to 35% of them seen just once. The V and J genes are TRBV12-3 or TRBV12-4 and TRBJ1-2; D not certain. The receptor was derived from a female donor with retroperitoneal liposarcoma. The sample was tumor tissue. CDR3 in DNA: TGTGCCAGCAGTTTTGAGCAGCTCTATGGCTACACCTTC. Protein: CASSFEQLYGYTF.